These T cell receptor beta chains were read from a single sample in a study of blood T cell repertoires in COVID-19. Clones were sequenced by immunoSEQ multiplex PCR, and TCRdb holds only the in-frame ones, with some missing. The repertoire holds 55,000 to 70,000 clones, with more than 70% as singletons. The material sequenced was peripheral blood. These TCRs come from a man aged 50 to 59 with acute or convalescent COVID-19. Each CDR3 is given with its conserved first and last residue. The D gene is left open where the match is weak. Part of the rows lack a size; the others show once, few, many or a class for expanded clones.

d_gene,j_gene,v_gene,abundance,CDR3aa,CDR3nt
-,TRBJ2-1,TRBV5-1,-,CASSLGSGVSGHNEQFF,TGCGCCAGCAGCTTGGGATCTGGCGTGAGCGGCCACAATGAGCAGTTCTTC
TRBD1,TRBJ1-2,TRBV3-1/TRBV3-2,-,CASSQGTGRGYGYTF,TGTGCCAGCAGCCAAGGGACAGGGAGGGGCTATGGCTACACCTTC
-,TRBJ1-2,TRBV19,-,CASRHDSPNYGYTF,TGTGCCAGTCGTCACGACAGTCCTAACTATGGCTACACCTTC
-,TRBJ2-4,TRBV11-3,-,CASSLSGFVAKNIQYF,TGTGCCAGCAGCTTGTCAGGGTTCGTCGCCAAAAACATTCAGTACTTC
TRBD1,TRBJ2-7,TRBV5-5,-,CASSFEGAGSSYEQYF,TGTGCCAGCAGTTTCGAGGGGGCAGGGAGCTCCTACGAGCAGTACTTC
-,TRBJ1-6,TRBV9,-,CASSGGQPGAPNSPLHF,TGTGCCAGCAGCGGGGGCCAACCCGGAGCACCAAATTCACCCCTCCACTTT
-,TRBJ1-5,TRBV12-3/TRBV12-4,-,CASSGLGPQHF,TGTGCCAGCAGCGGGTTGGGGCCCCAGCATTTT
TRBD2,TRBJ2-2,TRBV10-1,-,CASSLGGSFAGELFF,TGCGCCAGCAGCTTGGGAGGGTCGTTCGCCGGGGAGCTGTTTTTT
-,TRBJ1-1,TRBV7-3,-,CASSLVGGAENTEAFF,TGTGCCAGCAGCTTAGTCGGGGGGGCGGAGAACACTGAAGCTTTCTTT
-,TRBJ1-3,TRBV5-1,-,CASSAGSPTGNTIYF,TGCGCCAGCAGCGCCGGGTCTCCAACAGGAAACACCATATATTTT
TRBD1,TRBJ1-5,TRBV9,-,CASSGTGAPNQPQHF,TGTGCCAGCAGCGGGACAGGGGCCCCCAATCAGCCCCAGCATTTT
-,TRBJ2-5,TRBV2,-,CASSEGEAAGLETQYF,TGTGCCAGCAGTGAAGGGGAAGCGGCCGGTCTCGAGACCCAGTACTTC
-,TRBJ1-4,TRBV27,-,CASSLRPLRTLRSGTEKLFF,TGTGCCAGCAGTTTACGCCCTCTCAGGACCCTGAGAAGCGGCACTGAAAAACTGTTTTTT
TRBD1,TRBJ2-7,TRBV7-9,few,CASSSRTGYYEQYF,TGTGCCAGCAGCTCCCGGACAGGGTACTACGAGCAGTACTTC
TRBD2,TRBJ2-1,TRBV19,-,CASTTRGGGTLHNEQFF,TGTGCCAGTACCACAAGGGGCGGGGGGACTCTGCACAATGAGCAGTTCTTC
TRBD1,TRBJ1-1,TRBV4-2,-,CASSHSTGAGTEAFF,TGTGCCAGCAGCCATTCGACAGGGGCGGGCACTGAAGCTTTCTTT
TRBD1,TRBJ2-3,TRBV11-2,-,CASRKDRVLSDTQYF,TGTGCCAGCAGGAAGGACAGGGTTCTGTCAGATACGCAGTATTTT
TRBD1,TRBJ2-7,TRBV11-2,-,CASSSLVGTGLYEQYF,TGTGCCAGCAGCTCCTTAGTAGGGACAGGGTTATACGAGCAGTACTTC
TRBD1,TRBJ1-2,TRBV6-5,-,CASSSGTATNYGYTF,TGTGCCAGCAGTTCGGGGACAGCTACGAACTATGGCTACACCTTC
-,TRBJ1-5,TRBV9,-,CASSVGGTNQPQHF,TGTGCCAGCAGCGTAGGAGGGACAAATCAGCCCCAGCATTTT
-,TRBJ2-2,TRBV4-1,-,CASSQDVVGLGTGELFF,TGCGCCAGCAGCCAAGATGTGGTCGGGTTGGGTACCGGGGAGCTGTTTTTT
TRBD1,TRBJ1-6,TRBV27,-,CASSLRTSGTGNSPLHF,TGTGCCAGCAGTTTAAGAACGTCTGGGACAGGAAATTCACCCCTCCACTTT
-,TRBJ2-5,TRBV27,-,CASSLSRLDGTQYF,TGTGCCAGCAGTTTATCGCGACTAGACGGGACCCAGTACTTC
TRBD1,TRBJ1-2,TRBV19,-,CASSIGQGAYGYTF,TGTGCCAGTAGTATAGGACAGGGCGCTTATGGCTACACCTTC
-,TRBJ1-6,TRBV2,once,CASREGSPLHF,TGTGCCAGCAGGGAGGGCTCACCCCTCCACTTT
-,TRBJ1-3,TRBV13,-,CASSSTDRRSGNTIYF,TGTGCCAGCAGCAGCACTGACAGACGCTCTGGAAACACCATATATTTT
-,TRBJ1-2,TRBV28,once,CASSPRGNGYTF,TGTGCCAGCAGTCCTAGGGGGAATGGCTACACCTTC
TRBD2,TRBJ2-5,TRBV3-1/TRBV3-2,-,CASSLYIVSGGSTQYF,TGTGCCAGCAGCCTCTATATTGTTAGCGGGGGGTCTACCCAGTACTTC
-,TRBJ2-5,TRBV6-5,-,CASRSAGRETQYF,TGTGCCAGCAGGTCAGCGGGTCGAGAGACCCAGTACTTC
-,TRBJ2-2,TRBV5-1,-,CASSPGTRGGELFF,TGCGCCAGCAGCCCAGGGACGCGGGGCGGGGAGCTGTTTTTT
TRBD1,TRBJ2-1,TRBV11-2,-,CASSYRDSNNEQFF,TGTGCCAGCAGCTACCGGGACAGTAACAATGAGCAGTTCTTC
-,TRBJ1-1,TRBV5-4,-,CASSPEAGGAEAFF,TGTGCCAGCAGCCCCGAGGCGGGAGGAGCTGAAGCTTTCTTT
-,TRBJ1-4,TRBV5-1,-,CASSLVGQPTNEKLFF,TGCGCCAGCAGCTTGGTGGGCCAACCAACTAATGAAAAACTGTTTTTT
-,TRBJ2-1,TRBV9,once,CASSVTTRLDNEQFF,TGTGCCAGCAGCGTAACTACAAGACTAGACAATGAGCAGTTCTTC